This entry lists 13 T cell receptor beta chains sequenced from one sample in a study of T cell responses to AZD1222 COVID-19 vaccine. Profiling relied on immunoSEQ multiplex PCR, and the TCRdb table lists in-frame clones only, not all of them. Of 100,000 to 150,000 clones in the sample, around 85% are singletons; the top ten hold almost 4.5%. The sequenced sample was peripheral blood, obtained 28 days after the second AZD1222 dose. Receptor source: an adult who received the AZD1222 COVID-19 vaccine.

J is TRBJ1-5 and V is TRBV7-2; D gene uncertain. V lost 5 bases to trimming and J lost 5 bases, with 10 bases between them. This CDR3 has 13 amino acids. In germline, CDR1 is SGHTA, CDR2 FQGNSA. The CDR3 protein is CASSASGYQPQHF. CDR3 coding DNA: TGTGCCAGCAGCGCCTCGGGGTATCAGCCCCAGCATTTT.

The J gene is TRBJ2-3, the V gene TRBV6-5; 9 bases match TRBD1. There are 14 residues in the CDR3. The germline V gene has CDR1 MNHEY and CDR2 SVGAGI. The junction had 3 bases not matched to a gene; V was cut back by 7 bases and J by 1 base. CDR3 in amino acids: CASTNRGRTDTQYF. CDR3 DNA: TGTGCCAGCACCAACAGGGGGCGCACAGATACGCAGTATTTT.

This clone was seen once. V is TRBV6-5 and J is TRBJ1-4; no clear D. The CDR3 spans 13 residues. Germline lookup yields CDR1 MNHEY and CDR2 SVGAGI. V lost 8 bases and J lost 0, with 7 bases in between. CDR3 coding DNA: TGTGCCAGCCAACACCCAACTAATGAAAAACTGTTTTTT. As protein: CASQHPTNEKLFF.

The rearrangement joins TRBV5-1 to TRBJ1-2; 8 nucleotides agree with TRBD1. Germline V gene lookup returns CDR1 SGHRS and CDR2 YFSETQ. The J segment lost 7 bases and the V segment lost 0 bases, leaving 8 bases of the junction unmatched. This CDR3 is 15 amino acids long. CDR3 nucleotide sequence: TGCGCCAGCAGCTTGGCAGTGACAGGGGTAGGTGGCTACACCTTC. Amino acids: CASSLAVTGVGGYTF.

The rearrangement links TRBV11-2 to TRBJ1-5, with D possibly TRBD1 on 5 matching bases. The ends were cut back, 5 bases at V and 2 bases at J, with 10 bases in the middle. This CDR3 spans 14 amino acids. Germline loops: CDR1 SGHAT, CDR2 FQNNGV. The DNA of the CDR3 is TGTGCCAGCAGCCGCAGGGAGGGCAATCAGCCCCAGCATTTT. It is translated as CASSRREGNQPQHF.

This rearrangement joins TRBV6-5 to TRBJ2-2; D remains unclear. Trimming removed 8 bases from V and 2 bases from J, with 6 bases in between. The CDR3 totals 12 residues. The germline CDR1 and CDR2 sequences are MNHEY and SVGAGI. The CDR3 DNA is TGTGCCAGCGTCTCAAACACCGGGGAGCTGTTTTTT. This translates into CASVSNTGELFF.

The chain recombines TRBV14 with TRBJ1-2; maybe TRBD1 (6 bases). The V end was cut by 1 base, the J end by 4 bases, with 13 bases between. Germline lookup yields CDR1 SGHDN and CDR2 FVKESK. This CDR3 contains 15 residues. CDR3 DNA: TGTGCCAGCAGCCAAGCACCGGGACACGCCTATGGCTACACCTTC. It encodes CASSQAPGHAYGYTF.

This clone was detected only a few times. The rearrangement links TRBV18 to TRBJ1-2, with 7 bases that match TRBD1. Germline assignment: CDR1 KGHSH and CDR2 LQKENI. The trim removed 3 bases at V and 2 bases at J, leaving 6 bases unmatched. CDR3 length: 15 residues. In DNA, the CDR3 is TGTGCCAGCTCACCGGGACAGATAGCGAACTATGGCTACACCTTC. It encodes CASSPGQIANYGYTF.

The chain combines TRBV6-5 with TRBJ2-3, with D perhaps matching TRBD2 (6 bases). The CDR3 has 15 amino acids. The V gene's germline CDR1 is MNHEY and CDR2 SVGAGI. Trimming pared 4 bases from V and 6 bases from J, leaving 17 bases between. The CDR3 spells CASSSRRGLGDTQYF. The CDR3 DNA follows: TGTGCCAGCAGTTCTAGGCGGGGCTTAGGGGATACGCAGTATTTT.

This chain uses TRBV5-1 with TRBJ2-7; D possibly uses TRBD1 or TRBD2 (5 bases each). Trimming stripped 0 bases from V and 3 bases from J, with 16 bases between. The CDR3 spans 16 residues. Germline CDR1 SGHRS, CDR2 YFSETQ. The CDR3 DNA follows: TGCGCCAGCAGCTTGGCCTTCGGGGTAGGGGACTACGAGCAGTACTTC. It translates to CASSLAFGVGDYEQYF. Variable domain in full (rest from reference TRBV5-1 and TRBJ2-7): KAGVTQTPRYLIKTRGQQVTLSCSPISGHRSVSWYQQTPGQGLQFLFEYFSETQRNKGNFPGRFSGRQFSNSRSEMNVSTLELGDSALYLCASSLAFGVGDYEQYFGPGTRLTVT.

This clone was counted once. The V gene is TRBV19, the J gene TRBJ2-6, with D possibly being TRBD2 (5 bases). Germline loops: CDR1 LNHDA, CDR2 SQIVND (reference sequence). This CDR3 region has 18 residues. With 4 bases removed from V and 2 bases from J, the gap between germline ends came to 18 bases. CDR3 amino acids: CASSTLTPQRAGANVLTF. The CDR3 DNA is TGTGCCAGTAGTACACTCACCCCACAGAGGGCTGGGGCCAACGTCCTGACTTTC.

This clone was seen only a few times. CDR3 sequence: CASSLSTGSVDTQYF. CDR3 DNA sequence: TGTGCCAGCTCACTGTCGACAGGGTCGGTAGATACGCAGTATTTT. The rearrangement links TRBV18 to TRBJ2-3, with 7 bases that match TRBD1. Germline-derived CDR1 and CDR2 are KGHSH and LQKENI. V gave up 4 bases and J gave up 5 bases; unmatched junction bases: 9. CDR3 length: 15 amino acids.

This sequence joins TRBV24-1 and TRBJ2-7; no clear D. This CDR3 comprises 11 residues. The germline V gene has CDR1 KGHDR and CDR2 SFDVKD. V lost 1 base, J lost 7 bases, and 4 bases lay in between. The CDR3 protein is CATSDFREQYF. CDR3 DNA sequence: TGTGCCACCAGTGATTTTCGGGAGCAGTACTTC.